The rows below give T cell receptor beta chains drawn from one sample of a study of cytomegalovirus exposure and HLA in healthy donors. TCRdb's copy holds only in-frame clones and misses some; the assay was immunoSEQ multiplex PCR. This table has 100,000 or so clones, less than 65% appearing once. Sequenced: PBMCs. Every receptor here comes from a woman aged 25-40 years in good health and CMV-seronegative. Both conserved end residues are part of each CDR3. The D gene is left open where the match is weak. A clone size is listed for some rows: how often the clone was seen (once, few, many), or a class if it is expanded.

J: TRBJ2-1; V: TRBV12-5; D: .; size: few; DNA: TGTGCTAGTGGTTTGGGTCCAGGGGTCTACAATGAGCAGTTCTTC; CDR3: CASGLGPGVYNEQFF
J: TRBJ2-7; V: TRBV7-3; D: TRBD2; size: .; DNA: TGTGCCAGCAGCCTTGGGGAGCGGGGTCCCTCGGAGCAGTACTTC; CDR3: CASSLGERGPSEQYF
J: TRBJ2-5; V: TRBV20-1; D: .; size: .; DNA: TGCAGTTGCCCGGGCCAAGAGACCCAGTACTTC; CDR3: CSCPGQETQYF
J: TRBJ2-5; V: TRBV5-4; D: TRBD2; size: .; DNA: TGTACCAGCAGCGGGGGCGGGACTAGCGGAAAAGAGACCCAGTACTTC; CDR3: CTSSGGGTSGKETQYF
J: TRBJ2-5; V: TRBV15; D: .; size: .; DNA: TGTGCCACCAGCAGAGATCCGAGGGAGCAAGAGACCCAGTACTTC; CDR3: CATSRDPREQETQYF
J: TRBJ1-2; V: TRBV5-1; D: TRBD1; size: .; DNA: TGCGCCAGCAGCTCTGGGGACAGGGACTATGGCTACACCTTC; CDR3: CASSSGDRDYGYTF
J: TRBJ1-3; V: TRBV7-6; D: .; size: .; DNA: TGTGCCAGCAGCTTAGGTCAGGTGCTGACTGGAAACACCATATATTTT; CDR3: CASSLGQVLTGNTIYF
J: TRBJ1-4; V: TRBV5-6; D: .; size: .; DNA: TGTGCCAGCAGCTCATGGAGGATAGGGGAAAAACTGTTTTTT; CDR3: CASSSWRIGEKLFF
J: TRBJ1-1; V: TRBV7-9; D: .; size: .; DNA: TGTGCCAGCAGCCGTCTTTCCCGAGTAAGGAACACTGAAGCTTTCTTT; CDR3: CASSRLSRVRNTEAFF
J: TRBJ1-6; V: TRBV7-8; D: TRBD1; size: .; DNA: TGTGCCAGCAGCCTTATGGGTCTCGGGCAGGGGGGTTCACCCCTCCACTTT; CDR3: CASSLMGLGQGGSPLHF
J: TRBJ1-5; V: TRBV6-1; D: .; size: .; DNA: TGTGCCAGCAGGGAGACAGCCTCGAATCAGCCCCAGCATTTT; CDR3: CASRETASNQPQHF
J: TRBJ2-2; V: TRBV19; D: .; size: .; DNA: TGTGCCAGTAGGGGATTTAAGGGGCTCAACACCGGGGAGCTGTTTTTT; CDR3: CASRGFKGLNTGELFF
J: TRBJ1-1; V: TRBV7-9; D: .; size: few; DNA: TGTGCCAGCAGCTTAGAACGGGTGAACACTGAAGCTTTCTTT; CDR3: CASSLERVNTEAFF
J: TRBJ1-1; V: TRBV28; D: .; size: once; DNA: TGTGCCAGCAGTTTATGGCCAGGGATGAACACTGAAGCTTTCTTT; CDR3: CASSLWPGMNTEAFF
J: TRBJ1-5; V: TRBV28; D: .; size: .; DNA: TGTGCCAGCAGCACGACCGCAGGTAGCAATCAGCCCCAGCATTTT; CDR3: CASSTTAGSNQPQHF
J: TRBJ1-5; V: TRBV28; D: TRBD1; size: few; DNA: TGTGCCAGCATCCCGACAGGGGGCCTTAGCAATCAGCCCCAGCATTTT; CDR3: CASIPTGGLSNQPQHF
J: TRBJ2-1; V: TRBV2; D: .; size: few; DNA: TGTGCCAGCAGTGAGGAAGTCGCGGGTGAGCAGTTCTTC; CDR3: CASSEEVAGEQFF
J: TRBJ1-2; V: TRBV6-5; D: .; size: .; DNA: TGTGCCAGCAGTTACTCTGTCAGTTCTGGCTACACCTTC; CDR3: CASSYSVSSGYTF
J: TRBJ2-5; V: TRBV6-1; D: TRBD1; size: .; DNA: TGTGCCAGCAGTCAAGGACAGGGGAGGGAGACCCAGTACTTC; CDR3: CASSQGQGRETQYF
J: TRBJ2-2; V: TRBV6-6; D: TRBD1; size: .; DNA: TGTGCCAGCAGGAGGGGACAGGCGGCGAACACCGGGGAGCTGTTTTTT; CDR3: CASRRGQAANTGELFF
J: TRBJ2-7; V: TRBV7-8; D: TRBD1; size: few; DNA: TGTGCCAGCAGGTGGACAGGGAGCTCCTACGAGCAGTACTTC; CDR3: CASRWTGSSYEQYF
J: TRBJ2-5; V: TRBV4-2; D: .; size: .; DNA: TGTGCCAGCAGCCAAGATGAGCTACTCACCCAGTACTTC; CDR3: CASSQDELLTQYF
J: TRBJ2-7; V: TRBV9; D: TRBD2; size: few; DNA: TGTGCCAGCAGCGCAACTAGCGGGACGGGAGAGCAGTACTTC; CDR3: CASSATSGTGEQYF
J: TRBJ2-5; V: TRBV19; D: .; size: .; DNA: TGTGCCAGTAGTATGTCACCGGGAACGGTGGGGACCCAGTACTTC; CDR3: CASSMSPGTVGTQYF
J: TRBJ2-1; V: TRBV21-1; D: .; size: .; DNA: TGTGCCAGCAGCAAAGGGTTGTGGACTAGCGGGATCAGTGAGCAGTTCTTC; CDR3: CASSKGLWTSGISEQFF
J: TRBJ2-3; V: TRBV6-1; D: TRBD2; size: .; DNA: TGTGCCAGCCACTTAAGCGGGGGGGTCCCAGATACGCAGTATTTT; CDR3: CASHLSGGVPDTQYF
J: TRBJ1-3; V: TRBV5-7; D: .; size: .; DNA: TGTGCCAGCAGCGCAGGGTGCTGGGGAAACACCATATATTTT; CDR3: CASSAGCWGNTIYF
J: TRBJ1-3; V: TRBV29-1; D: .; size: .; DNA: TGCAGCGTTGAAGGGGACATTTCTTCTGGAAACACCATATATTTT; CDR3: CSVEGDISSGNTIYF
J: TRBJ2-3; V: TRBV5-1; D: .; size: .; DNA: TGCGCCAGCATGCCGTCCAGGGCGACAGATACGCAGTATTTT; CDR3: CASMPSRATDTQYF
J: TRBJ2-5; V: TRBV5-1; D: TRBD1; size: .; DNA: TGCGCCAGCAGTTCTGGACAGGCCCAAGAGACCCAGTACTTC; CDR3: CASSSGQAQETQYF
J: TRBJ1-1; V: TRBV15; D: TRBD1; size: few; DNA: TGTGCCACCAGCAGAGGGATGGGACAGGGCAGTTTCTTTACTGAAGCTTTCTTT; CDR3: CATSRGMGQGSFFTEAFF
J: TRBJ2-1; V: TRBV5-1; D: TRBD2; size: .; DNA: TGCGCCAGCAGGTTTGTGAAAGGACTAGTGGGCAATGAGCAGTTCTTC; CDR3: CASRFVKGLVGNEQFF
J: TRBJ1-5; V: TRBV5-1; D: .; size: few; DNA: TGCGCCATCAGCTGGGAGGGGGACAAGCCCCAGCATTTT; CDR3: CAISWEGDKPQHF
J: TRBJ2-5; V: TRBV5-1; D: .; size: .; DNA: TGCGCCAGCAGTTTGGCGGTCCAAGAGACCCAGTACTTC; CDR3: CASSLAVQETQYF
J: TRBJ1-2; V: TRBV27; D: .; size: .; DNA: TGTGCCAGCAGTTTACAAGGACAGAGCTATGGCTACACCTTC; CDR3: CASSLQGQSYGYTF
J: TRBJ1-5; V: TRBV10-3; D: .; size: .; DNA: TGTGCCATCAGTGAGGTGGGGCCGGGTCAGCCCCAGCATTTT; CDR3: CAISEVGPGQPQHF
J: TRBJ2-7; V: TRBV13; D: TRBD2; size: .; DNA: TGTGCCAGCAGCCTAGAGACTAGCGGGAGCTCCTACGAGCAGTACTTC; CDR3: CASSLETSGSSYEQYF
J: TRBJ1-2; V: TRBV29-1; D: .; size: once; DNA: TGCAGCGTTGAAGAACTGGGCAGAGACTATGGCTACACCTTC; CDR3: CSVEELGRDYGYTF
J: TRBJ2-3; V: TRBV9; D: TRBD2; size: .; DNA: TGTGCCAGCAGCGAGGGGCTAGCGGCCACAGATACGCAGTATTTT; CDR3: CASSEGLAATDTQYF
J: TRBJ2-1; V: TRBV7-3; D: .; size: .; DNA: TGTGCCAGCAGCTTAGACGCAGGGGTCGTCTACAATGAGCAGTTCTTC; CDR3: CASSLDAGVVYNEQFF
J: TRBJ1-4; V: TRBV19; D: .; size: .; DNA: TGTGCCAGTACCGCGGCGCTTTCCAATGAAAAACTGTTTTTT; CDR3: CASTAALSNEKLFF
J: TRBJ2-2; V: TRBV5-5; D: .; size: .; DNA: TGTGCCAGCAGCTTTTGGGCATACCCCGGGGAGCTGTTTTTT; CDR3: CASSFWAYPGELFF
J: TRBJ2-7; V: TRBV2; D: TRBD1; size: .; DNA: TGTGCCAGCAGAGGAGGCTCCCGGGACAGGGAGCAGTACTTC; CDR3: CASRGGSRDREQYF
J: TRBJ2-3; V: TRBV5-1; D: TRBD2; size: few; DNA: TGCGCCAGCAGCACCTGGACTAGCGGGGCCACAGATACGCAGTATTTT; CDR3: CASSTWTSGATDTQYF
J: TRBJ2-7; V: TRBV5-4; D: .; size: .; DNA: TGTGCCAGCACCGGGAACTACGAGCAGTACTTC; CDR3: CASTGNYEQYF
J: TRBJ2-2; V: TRBV5-6; D: .; size: once; DNA: TGTGCCAGCAGCCTATCCCGGGGCACCGGGGAGCTGTTTTTT; CDR3: CASSLSRGTGELFF
J: TRBJ2-3; V: TRBV18; D: TRBD2; size: .; DNA: TGTGCCAGCTCACCACCGAGGACAGCGGGAGTGGGCGCAGATACGCAGTATTTT; CDR3: CASSPPRTAGVGADTQYF
J: TRBJ1-1; V: TRBV27; D: TRBD1; size: few; DNA: TGTGCCAGCAGTTCCCTTCCGGGACAGTCTTTCTTT; CDR3: CASSSLPGQSFF
J: TRBJ2-7; V: TRBV7-9; D: .; size: .; DNA: TGTGCCAGCAGCTTGGGCGGGGCTAGGTCCTACGAGCAGTACTTC; CDR3: CASSLGGARSYEQYF
J: TRBJ1-1; V: TRBV4-2; D: .; size: few; DNA: TGTGCCAGCAGCCAAGAATTAAGGGCCAGGGACACTGAAGCTTTCTTT; CDR3: CASSQELRARDTEAFF